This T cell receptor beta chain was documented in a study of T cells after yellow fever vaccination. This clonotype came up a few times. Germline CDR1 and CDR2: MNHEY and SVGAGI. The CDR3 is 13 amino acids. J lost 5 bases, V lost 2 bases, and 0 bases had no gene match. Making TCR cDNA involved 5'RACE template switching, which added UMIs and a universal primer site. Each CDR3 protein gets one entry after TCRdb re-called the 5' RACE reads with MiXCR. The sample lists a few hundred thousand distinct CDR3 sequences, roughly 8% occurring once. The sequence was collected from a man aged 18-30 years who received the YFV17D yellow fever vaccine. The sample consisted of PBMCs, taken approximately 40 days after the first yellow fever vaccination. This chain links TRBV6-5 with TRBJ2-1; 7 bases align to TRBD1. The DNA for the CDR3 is TGTGCCAGCAGTTACGGGACAGACAATGAGCAGTTCTTC. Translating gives CASSYGTDNEQFF.